The 22 T cell receptor beta chains reported below all come from one sample, sequenced in a study of T cells in Graves' hyperthyroidism and ophthalmopathy. Amplified TCR beta CDR3 regions derived from RNA transcripts. The HTBI primer set was used in a first-round RT-PCR of the TCR CDR3. Via MiXCR, TCRdb re-called the multiplex PCR reads, giving one row per CDR3 protein. The table records approximately 260,000 distinct CDR3 sequences, about 15% of them present only once. Sequencing was performed on blood. The receptors were sampled from a woman between 45 and 65 years old with Graves' hyperthyroidism that later progressed to Graves' ophthalmopathy.

The V call is TRBV9, the J call TRBJ2-1, with no clear D. The V and J ends lost 0 bases and 0 bases respectively, with 10 bases between them. CDR1 and CDR2 from the germline V gene are SGDLS and YYNGEE. The CDR3 runs to 16 residues. CDR3 loop: CASSVDARSSYNEQFF. The CDR3 DNA is TGTGCCAGCAGCGTAGATGCGCGGAGCTCCTACAATGAGCAGTTCTTC.

The rearrangement links TRBV18 to TRBJ2-1; 7 bases are shared with TRBD1. The CDR3 is 15 amino acids. Trimming removed 5 bases from V and 3 bases from J; junction bases left unmatched: 7. Germline CDR1 reads KGHSH; CDR2 reads LQKENI. The CDR3, as DNA: TGTGCCAGCTCAACAAAGGGGGCTTTCTACAATGAGCAGTTCTTC. This gives the protein CASSTKGAFYNEQFF.

The table lists this clonotype with a few counts. The V gene is TRBV7-3, the J gene TRBJ1-2; 9 positions match TRBD1. Losses at the gene ends were 5 bases for V and 7 bases for J; bases not matched to a gene: 5. From germline, CDR1 is SGHTA and CDR2 FQGTGA. The CDR3 has 13 residues. The CDR3 bases are TGTGCCAGCAGCCCCGGGACAGGGATTGGCTACACCTTC. It is translated as CASSPGTGIGYTF. Full variable domain (outside the CDR3, taken from reference TRBV7-3 and TRBJ1-2): GAGVSQTPSNKVTEKGKYVELRCDPISGHTALYWYRQSLGQGPEFLIYFQGTGAADDSGLPNDRFFAVRPEGSVSTLKIQRTERGDSAVYLCASSPGTGIGYTFGSGTRLTVV.

This clonotype was seen ten or more times. This chain links TRBV12-3 or TRBV12-4 with TRBJ1-1; no definite D call. The CDR3 has 14 amino acids. V dropped 7 bases and J dropped 3 bases, with 15 bases sitting between them. CDR3 in amino acids: CASKNVDFYTEAFF. The CDR3 nucleotides are TGTGCCAGCAAGAACGTCGACTTCTACACTGAAGCTTTCTTT.

The chain links TRBV20-1 to TRBJ1-5, with D possibly matching TRBD1 (5 bases). The germline CDR1 and CDR2 sequences are DFQATT and SNEGSKA (reference sequence). The CDR3 length is 15 residues. V dropped 6 bases and J dropped 9 bases, with 24 bases sitting between them. For the CDR3, the DNA is TGCAGTGCCGGCGGGGGGATGGGTCCGGGGGGGCCCCAGCATTTT. It yields the protein CSAGGGMGPGGPQHF.

At least ten counts were recorded for this clonotype. CDR3 region: CASRPMGPGGGDTQYF. The CDR3 DNA reads as TGTGCCAGCAGACCAATGGGACCCGGAGGGGGAGATACGCAGTATTTT. The chain recombines TRBV6-1 with TRBJ2-3; D tentatively fits TRBD1 or TRBD2 (6 bases each). The V end was cut by 6 bases, the J end by 5 bases, with 21 bases between. The germline V gene encodes CDR1 MNHNS and CDR2 SASEGT. The CDR3 is 16 residues long.

This clonotype was recorded at least ten times. The V call is TRBV30, the J call TRBJ2-1, with TRBD2 matching 7 bases. The CDR3 covers 14 residues. Trimming took 2 bases from V and 6 from J; bases not matched to a gene: 7. Germline V gene data show CDR1 as GTSNPN and CDR2 as SVGIG (reference sequence). CDR3 loop: CAWSLIRTSNEQFF. CDR3 nucleotide sequence: TGTGCCTGGAGTTTAATAAGGACTAGCAATGAGCAGTTCTTC.

This clonotype has only a few counts. The chain uses TRBV19 and TRBJ2-7; tentative D call: TRBD2 (5 bases). This CDR3 has 16 residues. CDR1 LNHDA and CDR2 SQIVND come from the germline V gene (reference sequence). Trimming left V 5 bases short and J 4 bases short, with 21 bases between. CDR3 sequence (DNA): TGTGCCAGTAGTCGATCCCTCCGTCTTCGAGGGTACGAGCAGTACTTC. Its protein is CASSRSLRLRGYEQYF. The full variable domain, rest sourced from reference TRBV19 and TRBJ2-7, is DGGITQSPKYLFRKEGQNVTLSCEQNLNHDAMYWYRQDPGQGLRLIYYSQIVNDFQKGDIAEGYSVSREKKESFPLTVTSAQKNPTAFYLCASSRSLRLRGYEQYFGPGTRLTVT.

The chain joins TRBV7-9 to TRBJ2-4; the D is unclear. Per the germline V gene, CDR1 is SEHNR and CDR2 is FQNEAQ (reference sequence). The V and J ends lost 5 bases and 0 bases respectively, with 17 bases between them. CDR3 length: 17 amino acids. The CDR3 spells CASSAGDEQLAKNIQYF. In nucleotides, the CDR3 is TGTGCCAGCAGCGCTGGGGATGAGCAACTAGCCAAAAACATTCAGTACTTC.

This clonotype was counted at least ten times. This chain uses TRBV20-1 with TRBJ2-7; 9 nucleotides agree with TRBD1. This CDR3 has 14 amino acids. V lost 4 bases, J lost 6 bases, and 10 bases stayed unmatched. Germline values: CDR1 DFQATT, CDR2 SNEGSKA (reference sequence). CDR3 region: CSAITQGQGREQYF. The CDR3, as DNA: TGCAGTGCTATAACTCAGGGACAGGGACGCGAGCAGTACTTC.

This clonotype was detected ten times or more. The rearrangement joins TRBV5-1 to TRBJ2-2; 13 nucleotides align to TRBD2. The ends lost 3 bases at V and 7 bases at J; junction bases unmatched: 3. Germline V lookup: CDR1 SGHRS, CDR2 YFSETQ. The CDR3 extends over 15 amino acids. CDR3 region: CASSSGLAGVGELFF. In nucleotides, the CDR3 is TGCGCCAGCAGCTCAGGACTAGCGGGAGTCGGGGAGCTGTTTTTT. The variable domain in full, with the rest retrieved from reference TRBV5-1 and TRBJ2-2, is KAGVTQTPRYLIKTRGQQVTLSCSPISGHRSVSWYQQTPGQGLQFLFEYFSETQRNKGNFPGRFSGRQFSNSRSEMNVSTLELGDSALYLCASSSGLAGVGELFFGEGSRLTVL.

This clonotype occurred a few times. V and J are TRBV20-1 and TRBJ1-3, with D perhaps TRBD1 (5 bases). V lost 3 bases, J lost 2 bases, and 17 bases lay in between. Germline V gene data show CDR1 as DFQATT and CDR2 as SNEGSKA (reference sequence). This CDR3 has 16 amino acids. The CDR3 sequence is CSARIHYRQPGNTIYF. CDR3 nucleotides: TGCAGTGCTAGGATCCACTACAGGCAGCCTGGAAACACCATATATTTT.

A note on this clonotype: A much larger clone sits a single nucleotide away, making a read error possible. The chain uses TRBV6-1 and TRBJ2-2, with D perhaps matching TRBD2 (6 bases). Trimming removed 3 bases at V and 5 bases at J, with 10 bases between. Germline loops: CDR1 MNHNS, CDR2 SASEGT. This CDR3 is 14 amino acids long. The CDR3 here is CASSESGGTGELFF. The CDR3 region has the DNA TGTGCCAGCAGTGAGTCTGGAGGGACCGGGGAGCTGTTTTTT.

This clonotype has a count of ten or more. The chain uses TRBV28 and TRBJ2-7; no clear D. The CDR3 is 11 residues long. Trimming took off 7 bases at V and 6 bases at J, with 10 bases between the two ends. The germline CDR1 and CDR2 sequences are MDHEN and SYDVKM. The CDR3 is CASKKGSEQYF. Here the CDR3 DNA reads TGTGCCAGCAAGAAGGGTAGCGAGCAGTACTTC.

This clonotype was seen at least ten times. The chain links TRBV28 to TRBJ2-1; a weak D match, TRBD2 (5 bases). The CDR3 is 13 amino acids. V lost 1 base, J lost 7 bases, and 8 bases lay in between. Germline CDR1 MDHEN, CDR2 SYDVKM. The CDR3 spells CASSLSRRNEQFF. The CDR3 bases are TGTGCCAGCAGTTTATCCAGGAGGAATGAGCAGTTCTTC.

This clonotype appeared many times. The chain links TRBV28 to TRBJ2-4, with D possibly TRBD1 on 7 matching bases. The CDR3 length is 15 residues. V lost 8 bases and J lost 0, with 14 bases in between. The germline V gene has CDR1 MDHEN and CDR2 SYDVKM. In DNA form, the CDR3 reads TGTGCCAGCCAAGGAGGGGGCGGAGCCAAAAACATTCAGTACTTC. Protein sequence: CASQGGGGAKNIQYF.

There are a few counts of this clonotype. This chain uses TRBV9 with TRBJ2-2, with TRBD2 matching over 13 bases. Germline V CDR1 and CDR2: SGDLS, YYNGEE. V trimming: 4 bases; J trimming: 6 bases; junction bases outside the gene matches: 6. The CDR3 is 16 amino acids. The chain's CDR3 is CASSHGLAGDPGELFF. Written as DNA, the CDR3 is TGTGCCAGCAGCCATGGACTAGCGGGAGATCCCGGGGAGCTGTTTTTT.

In this sample, this clonotype turned up many times. The V call is TRBV20-1, the J call TRBJ2-1, with 9 bases that match TRBD1. The CDR3 runs to 15 residues. Germline values: CDR1 DFQATT, CDR2 SNEGSKA (reference sequence). V lost 2 bases to trimming and J lost 8 bases; unmatched junction nucleotides: 10. CDR3 loop: CSARPWDRVVDEQFF. CDR3 coding DNA: TGCAGTGCTAGACCCTGGGACAGGGTGGTCGATGAGCAGTTCTTC.

This clonotype was found many times. The V and J genes are TRBV28 and TRBJ1-1; maybe TRBD1 (5 bases). Germline CDR1 MDHEN, CDR2 SYDVKM. Between the trimmed V and J ends, which lost 6 bases and 7 bases, there was a span of 12 bases. The CDR3 contains 12 residues. CDR3 nucleotide sequence: TGTGCCAGCAGAACTGTGGGGCTTGAAGCTTTCTTT. Protein: CASRTVGLEAFF.

V usage is TRBV5-1 and J usage is TRBJ2-1; 14 positions match TRBD2. The germline gives CDR1 SGHRS, CDR2 YFSETQ. This CDR3 is built from 18 residues. V was clipped by 4 bases and J by 6 bases; unmatched bases: 12. In DNA form, the CDR3 reads TGCGCCAGCAGCACGGGACTAGCGGGAGCCAACTTTTTCAATGAGCAGTTCTTC. Translated, it gives CASSTGLAGANFFNEQFF. Full variable domain (missing parts from reference TRBV5-1 and TRBJ2-1): KAGVTQTPRYLIKTRGQQVTLSCSPISGHRSVSWYQQTPGQGLQFLFEYFSETQRNKGNFPGRFSGRQFSNSRSEMNVSTLELGDSALYLCASSTGLAGANFFNEQFFGPGTRLTVL.

This clonotype appeared many times. This rearrangement joins TRBV24-1 to TRBJ2-1, with TRBD1 matching 9 bases. The germline V gene encodes CDR1 KGHDR and CDR2 SFDVKD. V dropped 2 bases and J dropped 7; count of bases not matched to a gene: 8. This CDR3 contains 16 residues. Here the CDR3 reads CATSDSSGQGRNEQFF. Here the CDR3 DNA reads TGTGCCACCAGTGATTCCTCCGGACAGGGGCGTAATGAGCAGTTCTTC.

This clonotype has a count of ten or more. This chain uses TRBV12-3 or TRBV12-4 with TRBJ2-5, with a possible D match to TRBD2 (6 bases). V gave up 4 bases and J gave up 1 base, with 10 bases separating them. The CDR3 runs 14 residues. The CDR3 nucleotides are TGTGCCAGCAGTTCATGGGAGGCCCAAGAGACCCAGTACTTC. The encoded protein is CASSSWEAQETQYF.